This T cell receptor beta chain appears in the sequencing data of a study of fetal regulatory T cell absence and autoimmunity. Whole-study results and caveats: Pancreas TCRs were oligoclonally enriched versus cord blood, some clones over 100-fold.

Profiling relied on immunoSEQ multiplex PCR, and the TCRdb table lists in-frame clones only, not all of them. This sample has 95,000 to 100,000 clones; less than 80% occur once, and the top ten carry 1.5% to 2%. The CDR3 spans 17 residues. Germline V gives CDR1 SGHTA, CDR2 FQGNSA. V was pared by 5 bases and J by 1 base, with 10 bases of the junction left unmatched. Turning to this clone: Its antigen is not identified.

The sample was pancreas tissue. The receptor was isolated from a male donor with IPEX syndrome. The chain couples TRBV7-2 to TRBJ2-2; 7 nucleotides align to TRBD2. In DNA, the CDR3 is TGTGCCAGCAGCAAAAGCTGGCTAGCGGTGAACACCGGGGAGCTGTTTTTT. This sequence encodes CASSKSWLAVNTGELFF.